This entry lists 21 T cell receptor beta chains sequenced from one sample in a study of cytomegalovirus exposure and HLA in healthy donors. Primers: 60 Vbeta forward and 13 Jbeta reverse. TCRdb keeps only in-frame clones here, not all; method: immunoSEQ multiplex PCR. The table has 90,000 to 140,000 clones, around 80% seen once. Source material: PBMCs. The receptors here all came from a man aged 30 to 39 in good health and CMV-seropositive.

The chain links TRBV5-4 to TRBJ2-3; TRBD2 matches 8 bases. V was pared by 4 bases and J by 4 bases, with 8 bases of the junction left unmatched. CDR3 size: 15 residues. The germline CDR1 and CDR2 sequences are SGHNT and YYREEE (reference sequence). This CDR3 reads CASSPRAAGADTQYF. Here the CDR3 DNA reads TGTGCCAGCAGCCCCAGAGCAGCGGGGGCAGATACGCAGTATTTT.

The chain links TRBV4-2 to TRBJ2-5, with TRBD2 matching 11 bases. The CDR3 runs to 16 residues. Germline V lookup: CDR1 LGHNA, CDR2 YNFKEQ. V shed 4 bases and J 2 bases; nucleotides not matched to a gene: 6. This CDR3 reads CASSPGLAGRQETQYF. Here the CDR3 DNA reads TGTGCCAGCAGCCCCGGACTAGCGGGCCGACAAGAGACCCAGTACTTC.

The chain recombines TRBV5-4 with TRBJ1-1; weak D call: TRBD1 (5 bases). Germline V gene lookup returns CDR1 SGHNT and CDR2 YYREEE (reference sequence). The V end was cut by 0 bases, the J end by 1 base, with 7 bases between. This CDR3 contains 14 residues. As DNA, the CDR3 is TGTGCCAGCAGCTTGGGGACAAGGAACACTGAAGCTTTCTTT. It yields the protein CASSLGTRNTEAFF.

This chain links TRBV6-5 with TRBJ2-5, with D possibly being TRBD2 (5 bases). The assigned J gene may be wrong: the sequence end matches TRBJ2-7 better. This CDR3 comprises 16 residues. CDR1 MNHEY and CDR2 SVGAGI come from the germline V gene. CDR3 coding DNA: TGTGCCAGCAGTTATTCCGTTCCTATGCGGGCCTACGAGCAGTACTTC. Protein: CASSYSVPMRAYEQYF.

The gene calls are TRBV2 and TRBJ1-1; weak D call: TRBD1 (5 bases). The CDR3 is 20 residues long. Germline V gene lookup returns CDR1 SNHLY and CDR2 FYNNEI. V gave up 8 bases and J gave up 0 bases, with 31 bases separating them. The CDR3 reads CASGSLHWGIRRTMNTEAFF. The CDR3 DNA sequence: TGTGCCAGCGGTAGTTTGCATTGGGGCATCCGCCGTACCATGAACACTGAAGCTTTCTTT.

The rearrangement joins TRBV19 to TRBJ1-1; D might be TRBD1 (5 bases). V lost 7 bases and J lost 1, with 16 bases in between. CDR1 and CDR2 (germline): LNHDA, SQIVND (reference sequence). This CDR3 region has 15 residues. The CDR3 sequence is CASTNRGRANTEAFF. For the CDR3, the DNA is TGTGCCAGTACCAATAGGGGAAGGGCGAACACTGAAGCTTTCTTT.

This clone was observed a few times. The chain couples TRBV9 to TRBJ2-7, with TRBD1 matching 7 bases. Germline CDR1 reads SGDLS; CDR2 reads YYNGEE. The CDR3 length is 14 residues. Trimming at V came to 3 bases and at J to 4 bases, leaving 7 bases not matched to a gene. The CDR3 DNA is TGTGCCAGCAGCGGCAGGGGGTCCCCTTACGAGCAGTACTTC. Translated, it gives CASSGRGSPYEQYF.

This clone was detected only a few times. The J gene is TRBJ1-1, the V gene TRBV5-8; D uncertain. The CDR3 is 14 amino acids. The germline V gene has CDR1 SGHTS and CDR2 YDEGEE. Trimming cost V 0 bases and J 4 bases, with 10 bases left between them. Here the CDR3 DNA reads TGTGCCAGCAGCTTGGGTCTGGGCGCCACTGAAGCTTTCTTT. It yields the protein CASSLGLGATEAFF.

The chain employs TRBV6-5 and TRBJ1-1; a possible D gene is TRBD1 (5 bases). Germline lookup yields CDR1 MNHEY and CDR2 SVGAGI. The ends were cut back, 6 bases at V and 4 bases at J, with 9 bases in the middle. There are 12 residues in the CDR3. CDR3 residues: CASRAGLTEAFF. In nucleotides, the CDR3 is TGTGCCAGCAGAGCGGGGCTCACTGAAGCTTTCTTT.

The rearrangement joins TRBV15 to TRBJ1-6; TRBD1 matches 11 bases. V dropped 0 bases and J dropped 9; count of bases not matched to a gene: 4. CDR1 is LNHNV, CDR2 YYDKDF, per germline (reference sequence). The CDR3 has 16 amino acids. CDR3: CATSRDRDRGGSPLHF. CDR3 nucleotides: TGTGCCACCAGCAGAGATAGGGACAGGGGGGGTTCACCCCTCCACTTT.

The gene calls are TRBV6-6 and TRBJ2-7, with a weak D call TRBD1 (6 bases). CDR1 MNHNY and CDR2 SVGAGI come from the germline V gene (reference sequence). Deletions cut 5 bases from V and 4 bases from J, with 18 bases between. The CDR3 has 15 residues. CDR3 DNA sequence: TGTGCCAGCAGTGACAGGTCCCAAGTGGGATACGAGCAGTACTTC. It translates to CASSDRSQVGYEQYF.

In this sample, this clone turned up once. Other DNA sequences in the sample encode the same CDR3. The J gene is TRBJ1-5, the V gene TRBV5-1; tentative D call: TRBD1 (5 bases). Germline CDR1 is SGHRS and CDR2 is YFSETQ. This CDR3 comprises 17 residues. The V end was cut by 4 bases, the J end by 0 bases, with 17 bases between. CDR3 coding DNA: TGCGCCAGCAGCCTGTGGTCCCCCAGGGATAGCAATCAGCCCCAGCATTTT. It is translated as CASSLWSPRDSNQPQHF.

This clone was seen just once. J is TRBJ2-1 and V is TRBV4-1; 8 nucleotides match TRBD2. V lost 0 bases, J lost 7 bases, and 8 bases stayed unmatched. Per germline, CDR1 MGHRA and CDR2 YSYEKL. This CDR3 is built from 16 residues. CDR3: CASSQEGTGGRNEQFF. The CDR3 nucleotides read TGCGCCAGCAGCCAAGAAGGAACGGGGGGGCGGAATGAGCAGTTCTTC.

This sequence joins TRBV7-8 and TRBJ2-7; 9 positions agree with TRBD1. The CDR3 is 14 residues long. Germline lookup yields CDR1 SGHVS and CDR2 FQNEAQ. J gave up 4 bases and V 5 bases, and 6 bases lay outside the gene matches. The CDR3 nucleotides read TGTGCCAGCAGCCTCCCGGGACAGGGTTACGAGCAGTACTTC. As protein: CASSLPGQGYEQYF.

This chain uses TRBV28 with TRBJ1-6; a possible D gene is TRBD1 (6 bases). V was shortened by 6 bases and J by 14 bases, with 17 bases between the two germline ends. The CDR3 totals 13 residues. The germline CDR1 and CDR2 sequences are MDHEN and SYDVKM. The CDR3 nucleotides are TGTGCCAGCAGGACAGGACGCGGCTTGGCCCTCCACTTT. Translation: CASRTGRGLALHF.

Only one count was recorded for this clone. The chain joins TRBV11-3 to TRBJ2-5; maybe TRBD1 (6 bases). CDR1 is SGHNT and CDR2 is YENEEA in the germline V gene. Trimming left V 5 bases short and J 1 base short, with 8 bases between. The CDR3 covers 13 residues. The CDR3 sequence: CASSATGQETQYF. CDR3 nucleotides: TGTGCCAGCAGCGCGACAGGCCAAGAGACCCAGTACTTC. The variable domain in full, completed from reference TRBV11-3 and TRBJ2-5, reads EAGVVQSPRYKIIEKKQPVAFWCNPISGHNTLYWYLQNLGQGPELLIRYENEEAVDDSQLPKDRFSAERLKGVDSTLKIQPAELGDSAVYLCASSATGQETQYFGPGTRLLVL.

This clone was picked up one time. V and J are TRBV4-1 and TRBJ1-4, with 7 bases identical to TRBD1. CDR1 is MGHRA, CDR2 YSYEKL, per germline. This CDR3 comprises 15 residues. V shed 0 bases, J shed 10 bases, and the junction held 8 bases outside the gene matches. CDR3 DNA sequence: TGCGCCAGCAGCCAAGAGGGGACAGCTTTGGGAAAACTGTTTTTT. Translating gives CASSQEGTALGKLFF.

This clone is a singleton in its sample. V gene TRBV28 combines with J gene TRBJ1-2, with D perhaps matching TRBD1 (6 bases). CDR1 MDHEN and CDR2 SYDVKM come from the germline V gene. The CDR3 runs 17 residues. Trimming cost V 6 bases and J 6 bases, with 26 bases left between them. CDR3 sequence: CASSPGSVTGSFDGYTF. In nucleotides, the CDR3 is TGTGCCAGCAGCCCTGGTAGTGTGACAGGATCTTTTGATGGCTACACCTTC.

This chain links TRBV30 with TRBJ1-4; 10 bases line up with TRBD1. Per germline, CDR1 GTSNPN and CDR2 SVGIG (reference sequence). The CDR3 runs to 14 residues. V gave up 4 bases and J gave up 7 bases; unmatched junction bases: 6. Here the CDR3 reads CAWTLGTGVEKLFF. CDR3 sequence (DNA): TGTGCCTGGACCTTAGGGACAGGGGTTGAAAAACTGTTTTTT.

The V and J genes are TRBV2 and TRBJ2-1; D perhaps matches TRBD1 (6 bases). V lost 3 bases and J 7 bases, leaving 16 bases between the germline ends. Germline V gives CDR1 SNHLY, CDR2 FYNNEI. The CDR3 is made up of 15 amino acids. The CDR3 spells CASSDVGAQGNEQFF. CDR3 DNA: TGTGCCAGCAGTGATGTCGGGGCCCAGGGGAATGAGCAGTTCTTC. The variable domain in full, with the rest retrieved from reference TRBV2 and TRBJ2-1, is EPEVTQTPSHQVTQMGQEVILRCVPISNHLYFYWYRQILGQKVEFLVSFYNNEISEKSEIFDDQFSVERPDGSNFTLKIRSTKLEDSAMYFCASSDVGAQGNEQFFGPGTRLTVL.

CDR3 region: CASIRTGGNYGYTF. As DNA, the CDR3 is TGCGCCAGCATCCGGACAGGGGGCAACTATGGCTACACCTTC. J is TRBJ1-2 and V is TRBV23-1; 11 nucleotides agree with TRBD1. TRBV23-1 is an open reading frame, and its role is uncertain. V dropped 7 bases and J dropped 2; count of bases not matched to a gene: 3. The CDR3 contains 14 residues.